Listed here are 12 T cell receptor beta chains from one sample, sequenced in a study of blood T cell repertoires in COVID-19. Only in-frame clones appear in the TCRdb table, and some are missing; sequencing was by immunoSEQ multiplex PCR. The data show 35,000 to 40,000 clones, more than 85% seen once. The sample consisted of peripheral blood. The receptors shown here come from a man between 65 and 79 years old with acute or convalescent COVID-19.

The gene calls are TRBV19 and TRBJ1-1; TRBD1 agrees at 7 bases. V lost 6 bases and J lost 3; bases outside the gene matches: 7. CDR1 and CDR2 (germline): LNHDA, SQIVND (reference sequence). This CDR3 has 14 residues. CDR3 in amino acids: CASRAGTADTEAFF. DNA for the CDR3: TGTGCCAGTAGAGCCGGGACAGCCGACACTGAAGCTTTCTTT. Filled out from reference TRBV19 and TRBJ1-1, the complete variable domain reads DGGITQSPKYLFRKEGQNVTLSCEQNLNHDAMYWYRQDPGQGLRLIYYSQIVNDFQKGDIAEGYSVSREKKESFPLTVTSAQKNPTAFYLCASRAGTADTEAFFGQGTRLTVV.

This clone appeared a few times. The chain carries TRBV5-1 and TRBJ2-3, with 13 bases that match TRBD2. Germline values: CDR1 SGHRS, CDR2 YFSETQ. The CDR3 runs 17 residues. With V trimmed by 4 bases and J by 1 base, 6 bases remained unmatched. CDR3: CASSTGLAGPRTDTQYF. CDR3 sequence (DNA): TGCGCCAGCAGCACGGGACTAGCGGGACCCCGCACAGATACGCAGTATTTT.

The chain links TRBV18 to TRBJ2-1, with D hard to call. The ends were cut back, 1 base at V and 4 bases at J, with 8 bases in the middle. The V gene's germline CDR1 is KGHSH and CDR2 LQKENI. The CDR3 has 14 residues. CDR3 amino acids: CASSPLDTYNEQFF. The CDR3 DNA reads TGTGCCAGCTCACCACTCGACACTTACAATGAGCAGTTCTTC. The full variable domain, in which reference TRBV18 and TRBJ2-1 provide the parts outside the CDR3, is NAGVMQNPRHLVRRRGQEARLRCSPMKGHSHVYWYRQLPEEGLKFMVYLQKENIIDESGMPKERFSAEFPKEGPSILRIQQVVRGDSAAYFCASSPLDTYNEQFFGPGTRLTVL.

The V and J genes are TRBV25-1 and TRBJ2-1; 8 bases agree with TRBD1. Germline values: CDR1 MGHDK, CDR2 SYGVNS. The length of the CDR3 is 16 residues. The junction had 8 bases not matched to a gene; V was cut back by 6 bases and J by 1 base. The CDR3 loop is CASSASGGESYNEQFF. DNA of the CDR3: TGTGCCAGCAGCGCCTCAGGGGGCGAGTCCTACAATGAGCAGTTCTTC.

This chain connects TRBV7-2 to TRBJ2-1, with TRBD2 matching 10 bases. V trimming: 3 bases; J trimming: 4 bases; junction bases outside the gene matches: 6. CDR3 length: 16 residues. The germline V gene encodes CDR1 SGHTA and CDR2 FQGNSA. CDR3 sequence: CASSLTQREGYNEQFF. CDR3 in DNA: TGTGCCAGCAGCTTGACCCAGCGGGAGGGATACAATGAGCAGTTCTTC.

In nucleotides, the CDR3 is TGTGCCAGCAGTTACGGCGGCCAGGGGGGCACTGAAGCTTTCTTT. Translated, it gives CASSYGGQGGTEAFF. The rearrangement joins TRBV28 to TRBJ1-1; 7 bases line up with TRBD1. CDR1 and CDR2 from the germline V gene are MDHEN and SYDVKM. The CDR3 length is 15 residues. V lost 4 bases to trimming and J lost 4 bases; unmatched junction nucleotides: 9.

The genes are TRBV7-9 and TRBJ1-4, with TRBD1 matching 8 bases. Germline-derived CDR1 and CDR2 are SEHNR and FQNEAQ (reference sequence). The CDR3 extends over 15 amino acids. With 5 bases clipped from V and 5 bases from J, the junction kept 7 bases outside the gene matches. This CDR3 reads CASSSSGTGNEKLFF. The CDR3 DNA follows: TGTGCCAGCAGCAGCTCCGGGACAGGAAATGAAAAACTGTTTTTT.

The V and J genes are TRBV15 and TRBJ2-2; D not certain. V gave up 2 bases and J gave up 1 base, with 8 bases separating them. This CDR3 has 15 residues. Germline V gives CDR1 LNHNV, CDR2 YYDKDF (reference sequence). This CDR3 is CATSRQRQNTGELFF. The DNA for the CDR3 is TGTGCCACCAGCAGACAAAGACAGAACACCGGGGAGCTGTTTTTT. The entire variable domain, with the rest obtained from reference TRBV15 and TRBJ2-2, is as follows: DAMVIQNPRYQVTQFGKPVTLSCSQTLNHNVMYWYQQKSSQAPKLLFHYYDKDFNNEADTPDNFQSRRPNTSFCFLDIRSPGLGDTAMYLCATSRQRQNTGELFFGEGSRLTVL.

This rearrangement joins TRBV18 to TRBJ1-2; 8 nucleotides align to TRBD1. V dropped 4 bases and J dropped 6; count of bases not matched to a gene: 4. Germline CDR1 and CDR2: KGHSH and LQKENI. The CDR3 sequence is 13 residues long. This chain's CDR3 is CASSLGQGNGYTF. In DNA, the CDR3 is TGTGCCAGCTCACTAGGACAGGGAAATGGCTACACCTTC.

This chain connects TRBV5-6 to TRBJ1-6; TRBD1 might be the D (6 bases). The germline V gene has CDR1 SGHDT and CDR2 YYEEEE. CDR3 length: 14 amino acids. V was cut by 4 bases and J by 6 bases, with 11 bases left in between. The CDR3 DNA is TGTGCCAGCAGCACACAGGGATTTAATTCACCCCTCCACTTT. This encodes CASSTQGFNSPLHF.

V is TRBV5-1 and J is TRBJ1-1, with D perhaps matching TRBD1 (5 bases). Per the germline V gene, CDR1 is SGHRS and CDR2 is YFSETQ. The V end lost 4 bases, the J end lost 3 bases, and 16 bases lay between the germline ends. This CDR3 has 15 residues. The CDR3 region is CASSPGGSGDTEAFF. CDR3 nucleotides: TGCGCCAGCAGCCCCGGGGGGTCGGGCGACACTGAAGCTTTCTTT.

The chain uses TRBV5-1 and TRBJ2-5; D not resolved. CDR1 and CDR2 (germline): SGHRS, YFSETQ. V was cut by 7 bases and J by 1 base, with 20 bases left in between. CDR3 length equals 16 residues. The CDR3 region is CASHGSPSHTQETQYF. The CDR3 coding sequence is TGCGCCAGCCACGGGTCTCCATCCCACACCCAAGAGACCCAGTACTTC.